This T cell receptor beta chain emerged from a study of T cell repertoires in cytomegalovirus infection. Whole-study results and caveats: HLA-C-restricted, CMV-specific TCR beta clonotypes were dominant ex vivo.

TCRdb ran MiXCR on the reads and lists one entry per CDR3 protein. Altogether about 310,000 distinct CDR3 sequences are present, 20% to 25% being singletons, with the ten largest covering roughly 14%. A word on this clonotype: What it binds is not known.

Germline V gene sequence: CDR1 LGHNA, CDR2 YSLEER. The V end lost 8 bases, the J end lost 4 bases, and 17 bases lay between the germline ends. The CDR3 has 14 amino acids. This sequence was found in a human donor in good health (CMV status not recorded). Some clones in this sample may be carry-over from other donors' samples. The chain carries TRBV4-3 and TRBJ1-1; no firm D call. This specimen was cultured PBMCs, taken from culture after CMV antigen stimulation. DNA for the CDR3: TGCGCCAGCGCCCCGCGCGTCGATTGCACTGAAGCTTTCTTT. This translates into CASAPRVDCTEAFF.